The T cell receptor (beta chain) under discussion was sequenced for a study of cytomegalovirus exposure and HLA in healthy donors (dated by TCRdb to 2016 to 2017). Study-wide context: In an earlier analysis of about 560 of the donors, approximately 300 Gb of sequence data and 120 million or so unique TCR beta sequences from about 179 million T cells were reported. An early release that covered approximately 600 HLA-typed donors contained approximately 300 gigabases of sequencing data and tens of millions of unique TCR sequences. Of the 398 genotyped donors, over 70% fell in the genetic ancestry cluster associated with self-reported Caucasian donors. The aim of the study was to test whether cataloging public T cell receptors could identify signatures of past pathogen exposure. Using immunosequencing, the study profiled T cell repertoires from 550 to 750 subjects and related those repertoires to cytomegalovirus serostatus. Along with the approximately 650-subject first cohort, a separate validation cohort of more than 90 different subjects was used. To predict cytomegalovirus infection status, the study brought together high-throughput TCR immunosequencing, statistical association of individual TCRs with disease status, and machine learning. A later analysis re-analyzed previously published TCR beta repertoires from 600 to 850 donors and added high-resolution HLA genotyping to study TCR occurrence patterns. The later analysis used no new phenotypic data to find candidate immune exposures, relying instead on TCR beta sequences and their occurrence across donors. An earlier analysis of approximately 630 of the donors applied high-throughput TCR beta sequencing to assess whether each TCR beta V gene segment acted as functional or pseudogenic. Donor age, sex, ethnicity and CMV serostatus were collected together with the repertoire data. Genome-wide SNP genotypes for about three fifths of the roughly 700 donors were used in a later genetic analysis, which treated that subset as a discovery cohort. Every discovery cohort repertoire had been produced on one sequencing platform. Both class I and class II loci were covered by HLA typing, at four-digit resolution. Typing coverage differed by locus: A, B, C, DRB1 and DQB1 were typed in roughly 620-630 donors, DQA1 in 500 to 550, DPA1 in around 610, and DPB1 in 400 to 480. Several DR-DQ haplotypes were treated as single units for association and clustering because of strong linkage in the cohort. Among some 410 genotyped donors of the cohort, an average of approximately 220,000 unique TCR beta nucleotide sequences was sequenced per donor, of which approximately 18% were non-productive. On the study overall, not on this receptor specifically: A few of the identified cytomegalovirus-associated TCR beta chains were confirmed in vitro to be specific for cytomegalovirus antigens. Strong co-occurrence of HLA alleles, especially DR and DQ, made assigning TCR associations to individual alleles difficult. A later analysis associated 15,000 to 20,000 TCR beta sequences with specific HLA alleles at a false discovery rate of 0.05. In a later genetic analysis, a missense DCLRE1C variant was associated with V-gene and J-gene trimming of TCR beta chains, and the association was replicated in an independent cohort. A later analysis found that HLA-associated TCR beta chains were more clonally expanded and had lower generation probabilities than equally common non-associated chains. In an earlier analysis of approximately 600 of the donors, most TCR beta V segments were observed in productive rearrangements about 87% or about 30% of the time, broadly matching IMGT annotations. In both the original and validation cohorts, the classifier was reported to diagnose cytomegalovirus status with high specificity and sensitivity. The authors suggested that the approach could potentially be extended to other disease states and immunological phenotypes. A later analysis reported that several top co-occurrence clusters appeared linked to parvovirus B19, influenza, CMV and Epstein-Barr virus. In the study, around 150 TCR beta chains were listed as associated with cytomegalovirus. While some public TCRs were present in many individuals, most TCR sequences turned up only very rarely across donors. The 87-base-pair reads could not distinguish some IMGT-functional V segments, including TRBV6-2 and TRBV6-3, so those segments were excluded. Immune exposure information for the cohort was limited to CMV serostatus. Because HLA typing was missing for some donors at each locus, association tests included only the typed subset. A further reported finding was that TCR beta sequences accurately predicted the HLA-A and HLA-B alleles for most subjects in the first cohort. Compared with the roughly 700-donor mean, donors in an Asian-associated ancestry cluster had fewer N-insertions in productive TCRs, according to a later genetic analysis. Over 15 rarely observed V segments, including chromosome 9 orphons, were excluded from the earlier analysis of some 590 of the donors because counts were too low. Presence/absence analyses assumed roughly uniform sequencing depth across donors, an assumption that may not hold. Correlated functional status among segregating V segments might be attributable to linkage disequilibrium, but an unknown experimental factor could not be ruled out. According to a later analysis, TCR association rates differed among HLA loci, with DRB1 alleles showing the most associated TCRs and HLA-C alleles showing the fewest. The sequencing pipeline was judged likely to have produced a cluster of highly shared sequence variants as a technical artifact. According to a later analysis, most CMV-associated TCR beta chains appeared to be HLA-restricted, and the HLA associations seemed to be driven largely by CMV exposure. In this cohort, only TCR beta chains were sequenced, and detectable features were limited by the absence of alpha or paired-chain data.

Comment on this clone: Its cognate antigen has yet to be identified. Base qualities are not recorded, but no much larger clone differs from it by a single base.

In total, approximately 690 healthy bone marrow donors made up the cohort. Cohort members were all nominally healthy when sampled, although unrecorded immune exposures were likely present. The donor tested CMV seropositive, placing the donor among the 289 seropositive members of the cohort. A peripheral blood sample was collected from each donor, and TCR beta sequencing was performed on peripheral blood mononuclear cells. The Qiagen DNeasy Blood Extraction Kit was used to extract genomic DNA from the blood cell samples. The library came from the immunoSEQ multiplex PCR assay. A mixture of 60 forward primers for TCR Vbeta segments and 13 reverse primers for TCR Jbeta segments was used in the multiplex PCR. The CDR3 region of rearranged TCR beta genes was amplified from genomic DNA by a multiplex PCR assay. The Illumina HiSeq System was used to sequence the amplified TCR beta libraries as 87-base-pair reads. The paper's processing steps were these. A later analysis tallied 70 million to 100 million unique TCR beta chains across the 640 or so repertoires, and some 10 million of those chains were shared by two or more donors. Raw reads were error-corrected and collapsed into unique sequences by a nearest-neighbor algorithm in which closely related sequences were merged to remove PCR and sequencing errors. To assign V, D and J gene segments, CDR3 sequences were aligned to IMGT reference sequences. For a sequence to be retained, a match of at least six nucleotides to both a V gene segment and a J gene segment was required. A rearrangement was called productive if the CDR3 had no stop codons and remained in frame with V and J, and every other rearrangement was called non-productive. Following IMGT convention, CDR3 was defined as the stretch from the second conserved V-encoded cysteine to the conserved J-encoded phenylalanine. Sequences without an unambiguous match to a single V gene segment were excluded from the earlier analysis of about 600 of the donors. In an earlier analysis of around 600 of the donors, V segments were called functional above 56.7% productive rearrangements and were called segregating when the between-donor standard deviation exceeded 5%. To diagnose cytomegalovirus status from the catalog of TCR beta chain sequences, a statistical classification framework was built. In a later analysis, V and J genes were assigned by comparing TCR nucleotide sequences against IMGT/GENE-DB human TR gene sequences. In a later analysis, CDR3 sequences and most-parsimonious VDJ recombination scenarios were assigned using the TCRdist pipeline. In a later analysis, each TCR beta chain was defined by its CDR3 amino acid sequence together with its V-gene family, and reads lacking a unique V-gene family were excluded. A later analysis removed 550 to 650 highly shared, low-generation-probability nucleotide sequences to deal with suspected cross-contamination and a sequencing artifact. A later analysis calculated a clonal expansion index for each public chain from normalized within-repertoire ranks of inferred template counts. A later analysis computed generation probabilities with a VDJ recombination model fitted to out-of-frame rearrangements, and checked the results against IGoR. In a later analysis, TCR-TCR, TCR-HLA and TCR-CMV co-occurrence was scored with hypergeometric tests, and a repertoire-size bias correction was applied to TCR pairs. False discovery rates were estimated in a later analysis by permuting HLA or CMV assignments 20 times. In a later analysis, co-occurring TCRs were grouped using DBSCAN, and TCRdist sequence similarity was added for clustering within HLA-allele-positive subsets. Co-occurrence clustering excluded repertoires with fewer than 30,000 or more than 120,000 public chains, plus five with anomalous nucleotide sharing. Held by TCRdb, this immuneACCESS table contains in-frame sequences only and omits some clones. Under half of the omission traces to an unresolved V gene where checked; the cause of the rest is unknown. The V and J calls and clone size come from that table; D and trimming were worked out from the DNA. The sample records roughly 150,000 clones, about 80% of which are singletons. The ten largest make up approximately 9.8% of the sample.

The CDR3 covers 18 residues, taking in both the cysteine and the phenylalanine. Only the CDR3 portion is preserved as DNA: 54 bases, with reading frame beginning at the first base. The germline V gene gives CDR1 as LGHNT and CDR2 as FRNRAP. V and J are trimmed by 0 bases and 5 bases, and the gene matches miss 13 bases of the junction. The chain was built from TRBV12-5 and TRBJ1-2, with TRBD1 identical over 9 junction bases. Sequenced sample: PBMCs. This receptor was obtained from a man aged 18-30 years in good health and CMV-seropositive. The CDR3 protein: CASGLVFAGTGSRYGYTF. The DNA sequence follows: TGTGCTAGTGGTTTGGTATTTGCTGGGACAGGGTCTAGGTATGGCTACACCTTC. When the CDR3 is completed using the reference TRBV12-5 and TRBJ1-2 genes on either side, the full variable domain is DARVTQTPRHKVTEMGQEVTMRCQPILGHNTVFWYRQTMMQGLELLAYFRNRAPLDDSGMPKDRFSAEMPDATLATLKIQPSEPRDSAVYFCASGLVFAGTGSRYGYTFGSGTRLTVV.